The rows below give T cell receptor beta chains drawn from one sample of a study of blood T cells in healthy people across ages. TCRdb reprocessed the 5' RACE reads with MiXCR, giving one entry per CDR3 protein. The data show 450,000 to 700,000 distinct CDR3 sequences, about 26% seen once. The specimen sequenced was blood. These TCRs come from a woman in her 70s in good health. Both conserved end residues are part of each CDR3. D genes are given only for firm matches. Not every row has a clone size; where given, it reads once, few, many or a size class.

v_gene	d_gene	abundance	j_gene	CDR3aa	CDR3nt
TRBV20-1	-	-	TRBJ2-5	CSATRTNQETQYF	TGCAGTGCTACCCGGACAAACCAAGAGACCCAGTACTTC
TRBV11-2	-	many	TRBJ1-4	CASSPEGEKLFF	TGTGCCAGCAGCCCCGAAGGTGAAAAACTGTTTTTT
TRBV20-1	TRBD1	few	TRBJ1-2	CSARDTGAARGYTF	TGCAGTGCTAGAGATACAGGGGCGGCACGTGGCTACACCTTC
TRBV4-3	-	-	TRBJ1-5	CASSQRGGGPQHF	TGCGCCAGCAGCCAGAGGGGAGGGGGGCCCCAGCATTTT
TRBV4-2	-	few	TRBJ1-4	CASSQDRRVEKLFF	TGTGCCAGCAGCCAAGACAGGCGAGTTGAAAAACTGTTTTTT
TRBV3-1	TRBD2	few	TRBJ2-7	CASSPLLAGGKNEQYF	TGTGCCAGCAGCCCCCTTCTGGCGGGGGGGAAAAACGAGCAGTACTTC
TRBV7-2	-	once	TRBJ1-2	CASSLDSLGGYTF	TGTGCCAGCAGCTTAGACAGTCTGGGTGGCTACACCTTC
TRBV9	TRBD2	few	TRBJ2-3	CASSVASGGPTDTQYF	TGTGCCAGCAGCGTAGCTAGCGGGGGCCCCACAGATACGCAGTATTTT
TRBV11-2	-	-	TRBJ2-5	CASSLSLVVQETQYF	TGTGCCAGCAGCTTATCACTAGTGGTCCAAGAGACCCAGTACTTC
TRBV20-1	-	-	TRBJ1-2	CSVLSNLNYGYTF	TGCAGTGTTTTATCCAATTTGAACTATGGCTACACCTTC
TRBV7-9	-	-	TRBJ2-5	CALEETQYF	TGTGCCCTCGAGGAGACCCAGTACTTC
TRBV3-1	-	-	TRBJ2-5	CASSQERETYQETQYF	TGTGCCAGCAGCCAAGAACGGGAAACCTACCAAGAGACCCAGTACTTC
TRBV5-1	-	few	TRBJ2-3	CAGSLGDGGNSTDTQYF	TGCGCCGGCAGCCTGGGGGACGGGGGCAATAGCACAGATACGCAGTATTTT
TRBV5-6	-	few	TRBJ2-7	CASSFSDEQYF	TGTGCCAGCAGCTTTAGCGACGAGCAGTACTTC
TRBV6-2/TRBV6-3	-	few	TRBJ2-5	CASSPGPLRTQYF	TGTGCCAGCAGTCCCGGCCCCTTGAGGACCCAGTACTTC
TRBV29-1	-	-	TRBJ2-7	CSVEGGPYEQYF	TGCAGCGTTGAGGGCGGTCCCTACGAGCAGTACTTC
TRBV12-3/TRBV12-4	-	few	TRBJ1-3	CASSLLGAQKNTIYF	TGTGCCAGCAGTTTGTTGGGGGCGCAAAAAAACACCATATATTTT
TRBV7-9	TRBD2	-	TRBJ2-5	CASSLGQASGGQETQYF	TGTGCCAGCAGCCTCGGGCAGGCTAGCGGGGGCCAAGAGACCCAGTACTTC
TRBV29-1	-	-	TRBJ1-1	CSVAEGSRVVTEAFF	TGCAGCGTTGCCGAAGGGTCGCGGGTGGTGACTGAAGCTTTCTTT
TRBV7-2	TRBD2	-	TRBJ2-1	CASSPFTSGGAGEQFF	TGTGCCAGCAGCCCCTTTACTAGCGGGGGGGCCGGGGAGCAGTTCTTC
TRBV7-2	-	-	TRBJ1-2	CASSFLVGREGYTF	TGTGCCAGCAGCTTCCTCGTGGGCCGGGAAGGCTACACCTTC
TRBV7-2	-	-	TRBJ2-5	CASSPRRVNGETQYF	TGTGCCAGCAGCCCCCGTCGGGTGAATGGAGAGACCCAGTACTTC
TRBV7-9	-	-	TRBJ1-1	CASSLLRSEAFF	TGTGCCAGCAGCTTATTACGATCTGAAGCTTTCTTT
TRBV27	-	few	TRBJ2-7	CASSAVSGTIAYEQYF	TGTGCCAGCAGTGCCGTCTCCGGGACAATCGCCTACGAGCAGTACTTC
TRBV6-1	-	-	TRBJ2-3	CASSAYADTQYF	TGTGCCAGCAGTGCATACGCGGATACGCAGTATTTT
TRBV12-3/TRBV12-4	-	-	TRBJ2-1	CASSQGLSGGREQFF	TGTGCCAGCAGCCAGGGACTATCCGGGGGCAGGGAGCAGTTCTTC
TRBV4-2	TRBD1	-	TRBJ2-2	CASSQGDRGRRVRELFF	TGTGCCAGCAGCCAGGGTGACAGGGGACGGCGAGTGCGGGAGCTGTTTTTT
TRBV2	-	-	TRBJ1-2	CASRYNRVKGYGYTF	TGTGCCAGCAGATACAACAGGGTTAAGGGCTATGGCTACACCTTC
TRBV5-1	-	-	TRBJ2-7	CASSFASGNYEQYF	TGCGCCAGCAGCTTCGCCAGCGGCAACTACGAGCAGTACTTC
TRBV7-3	TRBD2	-	TRBJ2-1	CASSLNRGGQINEQFF	TGTGCCAGCAGCTTAAATCGGGGGGGCCAGATAAATGAGCAGTTCTTC
TRBV11-3	-	few	TRBJ1-2	CASSGGGNYYGYTF	TGTGCCAGCAGCGGTGGGGGGAATTACTATGGCTACACCTTC
TRBV11-1	TRBD1	few	TRBJ1-1	CASSLRSQGAFVTEAFF	TGTGCCAGCAGCTTACGGAGCCAGGGGGCGTTCGTAACTGAAGCTTTCTTT
TRBV3-1	-	-	TRBJ2-1	CASSPGHLSCNEQFF	TGTGCCAGCAGCCCCGGGCACCTATCCTGCAATGAGCAGTTCTTC
TRBV4-3	-	-	TRBJ1-6	CASSRQGANNSPLHF	TGCGCCAGCAGCCGTCAGGGAGCGAATAATTCACCCCTCCACTTT